Listed below are T cell receptor beta chains from one sample, sequenced in a study of regulatory T cells in long-lasting Graves disease. TCRdb processed the multiplex PCR reads anew with MiXCR; each CDR3 protein has one entry. The data hold 450,000 to 650,000 distinct CDR3 sequences, with 15% to 20% observed a single time. These data are also associated with another study on T cells in Graves' hyperthyroidism and ophthalmopathy.

Sequencing used peripheral blood mononuclear cells (PBMCs), obtained at new diagnosis, from a patient treated with antithyroid drugs. The origin of the receptors is a woman aged 35-60 years with Graves disease. Each CDR3 is given with its conserved first and last residue. The D gene is left open where the match is weak. Size tells how often a clone was seen (once, few, many) or the class of an expanded clone, and some rows leave it out.

d_call: NA
j_call: TRBJ1-1
clone_size: NA
v_call: TRBV29-1
cdr3_aa: CSVAGAFEAFF
cdr3_nt: TGCAGCGTTGCTGGGGCCTTTGAAGCTTTCTTT

d_call: NA
j_call: TRBJ2-1
clone_size: NA
v_call: TRBV19
cdr3_aa: CASSIQGFNNEQFF
cdr3_nt: TGTGCCAGTAGTATCCAGGGGTTCAACAATGAGCAGTTCTTC

d_call: TRBD1
j_call: TRBJ2-3
clone_size: many
v_call: TRBV28
cdr3_aa: CASTQDRGVADTQYF
cdr3_nt: TGTGCCAGCACCCAAGACAGGGGGGTAGCAGATACGCAGTATTTT

d_call: TRBD1
j_call: TRBJ2-7
clone_size: NA
v_call: TRBV6-1
cdr3_aa: CASSRQGSSYEQYF
cdr3_nt: TGTGCCAGCAGTCGACAGGGATCTTCCTACGAGCAGTACTTC

d_call: TRBD1
j_call: TRBJ2-7
clone_size: many
v_call: TRBV6-2/TRBV6-3
cdr3_aa: CASSYTGQGSYEQYF
cdr3_nt: TGTGCCAGCAGTTACACGGGACAGGGGTCTTACGAGCAGTACTTC

d_call: NA
j_call: TRBJ1-4
clone_size: many
v_call: TRBV3-1
cdr3_aa: CASSHGSGRRDEKLFF
cdr3_nt: TGTGCCAGCAGCCACGGTTCAGGGCGGAGGGATGAAAAACTGTTTTTT

d_call: NA
j_call: TRBJ1-5
clone_size: few
v_call: TRBV19
cdr3_aa: CASGSGQPQHF
cdr3_nt: TGTGCCAGTGGGTCGGGTCAGCCCCAGCATTTT

d_call: TRBD1
j_call: TRBJ2-7
clone_size: NA
v_call: TRBV9
cdr3_aa: CASSEQGAPSYEQYF
cdr3_nt: TGTGCCAGCAGCGAACAGGGGGCTCCCTCCTACGAGCAGTACTTC

d_call: TRBD2
j_call: TRBJ2-1
clone_size: many
v_call: TRBV29-1
cdr3_aa: CSVDEGLAGGNEQFF
cdr3_nt: TGCAGCGTTGACGAGGGACTAGCGGGGGGAAATGAGCAGTTCTTC

d_call: TRBD1
j_call: TRBJ2-5
clone_size: many
v_call: TRBV11-2
cdr3_aa: CASSLGTGGPETQYF
cdr3_nt: TGTGCCAGCAGCCTCGGGACAGGGGGCCCAGAGACCCAGTACTTC

d_call: NA
j_call: TRBJ1-3
clone_size: NA
v_call: TRBV20-1
cdr3_aa: CSAAVSGRGSGNTIYF
cdr3_nt: TGCAGTGCCGCGGTCTCGGGGAGAGGCTCTGGAAACACCATATATTTT

d_call: NA
j_call: TRBJ2-7
clone_size: NA
v_call: TRBV6-1
cdr3_aa: CASKGGGGGVYEQYF
cdr3_nt: TGTGCCAGCAAAGGGGGTGGGGGGGGCGTCTACGAGCAGTACTTC

d_call: TRBD2
j_call: TRBJ2-7
clone_size: NA
v_call: TRBV20-1
cdr3_aa: CSARLGAGAYEQYF
cdr3_nt: TGCAGTGCTAGACTGGGAGCGGGGGCCTACGAGCAGTACTTC

d_call: NA
j_call: TRBJ2-7
clone_size: few
v_call: TRBV12-3/TRBV12-4
cdr3_aa: CASSLLGGLGEQYF
cdr3_nt: TGTGCCAGCAGCCTCCTGGGGGGGCTCGGGGAGCAGTACTTC

d_call: NA
j_call: TRBJ2-7
clone_size: many
v_call: TRBV28
cdr3_aa: CASSSWGAQSSYEQYF
cdr3_nt: TGTGCCAGCAGCTCGTGGGGGGCGCAGAGCTCCTACGAGCAGTACTTC

d_call: NA
j_call: TRBJ2-1
clone_size: many
v_call: TRBV3-1
cdr3_aa: CASSQQESSYNEQFF
cdr3_nt: TGTGCCAGCAGCCAACAGGAGAGCTCCTACAATGAGCAGTTCTTC

d_call: NA
j_call: TRBJ2-5
clone_size: few
v_call: TRBV18
cdr3_aa: CASSPGPARETQYF
cdr3_nt: TGTGCCAGCTCACCAGGTCCGGCCCGGGAGACCCAGTACTTC

d_call: NA
j_call: TRBJ1-2
clone_size: many
v_call: TRBV12-3/TRBV12-4
cdr3_aa: CASRKGDNYGYTF
cdr3_nt: TGTGCCAGCAGGAAGGGGGATAACTATGGCTACACCTTC

d_call: TRBD1
j_call: TRBJ2-7
clone_size: many
v_call: TRBV6-1
cdr3_aa: CASSYSQGTYEQYF
cdr3_nt: TGTGCCAGCAGCTACTCACAGGGGACCTACGAGCAGTACTTC

d_call: NA
j_call: TRBJ2-5
clone_size: many
v_call: TRBV7-2
cdr3_aa: CASAPGRQETQYF
cdr3_nt: TGTGCCAGCGCACCGGGGCGGCAAGAGACCCAGTACTTC